A single sample gave rise to the 32 T cell receptor beta chains below, sequenced in a study of T-cell reconstitution after alpha-beta-depleted transplantation in children (dated by TCRdb to 2016 to 2017). The intended sense of this specimen's treatment or condition label: allogeneic hematopoietic cell transplantation with graft depleted of TCRalphabeta T cells and CD19 B cells. The library was obtained by PCR. TCRdb lists the instrument as Illumina HiSeq 2500. To normalize quantification of the TCRbeta repertoire, the TCR libraries were built with molecular barcoding that relied on unique molecular identifiers. The public reads were reprocessed in TCRdb via fastp at Q25 and MiXCR, keeping in-frame beta chains. Each record represents a unique CDR3 protein, reported with the most common genes and DNA among its rows. The sample table records under 250,000 distinct CDR3 sequences; roughly a quarter of these occur just once. The top ten clones comprise 4.8% of the sample.

The sequencing here drew on PBMCs, mostly from graft donor cells, taken 360 days after TCRalphabeta/CD19-depleted stem cell transplant. These receptors were taken from a female patient aged 2-9 years who had a stem cell transplant for congenital amegakaryocytic thrombocytopenia, so the T cells may come from the graft donor.

This clonotype has only a few counts. V usage is TRBV28 and J usage is TRBJ2-1, with 8 nucleotides matching TRBD2. The CDR3 covers 14 residues. Trimming at V came to 6 bases and at J to 3 bases, leaving 4 bases not matched to a gene. The V gene's germline CDR1 is MDHEN and CDR2 SYDVKM. This chain's CDR3 is CASSLLAVYNEQFF. As DNA, the CDR3 is TGTGCCAGCAGCCTACTAGCGGTCTACAATGAGCAGTTCTTC.

The chain combines TRBV6-1 with TRBJ1-5; 10 nucleotides line up with TRBD1. CDR3 length: 13 amino acids. Germline loops: CDR1 MNHNS, CDR2 SASEGT. J was trimmed by 4 bases and V by 10 bases; bases with no gene match: 4. CDR3 DNA sequence: TGTGCCACCGGACAGGGGGTAAATCAGCCCCAGCATTTT. Translation: CATGQGVNQPQHF.

The chain links TRBV7-3 to TRBJ1-5, with D perhaps matching TRBD1 (6 bases). The germline V gene encodes CDR1 SGHTA and CDR2 FQGTGA. The V end was cut by 5 bases, the J end by 4 bases, with 12 bases between. There are 14 residues in the CDR3. Here the CDR3 reads CASSKTGPNQPQHF. The CDR3 DNA follows: TGTGCCAGCAGCAAAACAGGGCCTAATCAGCCCCAGCATTTT. Based on the CDR3 plus reference TRBV7-3 and TRBJ1-5, the full variable domain is GAGVSQTPSNKVTEKGKYVELRCDPISGHTALYWYRQSLGQGPEFLIYFQGTGAADDSGLPNDRFFAVRPEGSVSTLKIQRTERGDSAVYLCASSKTGPNQPQHFGDGTRLSIL.

V and J are TRBV19 and TRBJ2-5, with 9 bases matching TRBD1. The junction had 4 bases not matched to a gene; V was cut back by 3 bases and J by 5 bases. This CDR3 is built from 14 residues. Germline CDR1 is LNHDA and CDR2 is SQIVND (reference sequence). The CDR3: CASSITGGSETQYF. CDR3 nucleotides: TGTGCCAGTAGTATCACAGGGGGCTCGGAGACCCAGTACTTC.

V and J are TRBV6-5 and TRBJ1-4; a weak D match, TRBD1 (5 bases). Germline CDR1 is MNHEY and CDR2 is SVGAGI. V lost 0 bases and J lost 13, with 12 bases in between. The CDR3 length is 13 residues. CDR3 region: CASSYSSKGRLFF. For the CDR3, the DNA is TGTGCCAGCAGTTACTCGAGTAAGGGGCGACTGTTTTTT.

This clonotype was observed a few times. The V and J genes are TRBV12-3 or TRBV12-4 and TRBJ1-3, with 7 bases aligning to TRBD1. The junction had 2 bases not matched to a gene; V was cut back by 2 bases and J by 4 bases. There are 14 residues in the CDR3. CDR3 in amino acids: CASSLRGQGNTIYF. CDR3 in DNA: TGTGCCAGCAGTTTAAGGGGACAGGGAAACACCATATATTTT.

In its sample, this clonotype was seen a few times. The CDR3 DNA reads TGCAGTGCTGCCGTGGGACTGTTCTACAATGAGCAGTTCTTC. Protein: CSAAVGLFYNEQFF. V gene TRBV20-1 combines with J gene TRBJ2-1, with TRBD2 as a possible D gene (6 bases). CDR1 and CDR2 from the germline V gene are DFQATT and SNEGSKA (reference sequence). The CDR3 covers 14 residues. V was pared by 5 bases and J by 3 bases, with 14 bases between.

This clonotype came up a few times. The chain uses TRBV9 and TRBJ2-7, with 11 bases identical to TRBD2. The CDR3 is made up of 16 amino acids. V lost 4 bases to trimming and J lost 7 bases; unmatched junction nucleotides: 13. Germline values: CDR1 SGDLS, CDR2 YYNGEE. Written as DNA, the CDR3 is TGTGCCAGCAGCCCCCAAATACTAGCGGGAGTGGGTGAGCAGTACTTC. Translated, it gives CASSPQILAGVGEQYF.

The J gene is TRBJ2-1, the V gene TRBV28, with D possibly being TRBD1 or TRBD2 (5 bases each). Germline V gene lookup returns CDR1 MDHEN and CDR2 SYDVKM. V dropped 5 bases and J dropped 3 bases, with 20 bases sitting between them. The CDR3 has 17 residues. The CDR3 sequence: CASSLSVGAGFYNEQFF. The CDR3 region has the DNA TGTGCCAGCAGTCTCAGTGTCGGGGCGGGTTTCTACAATGAGCAGTTCTTC.

This clonotype showed up many times. This rearrangement joins TRBV29-1 to TRBJ2-1; D remains ambiguous. Trimming took 4 bases from V and 6 from J, leaving 7 bases between them. The CDR3 is made up of 11 amino acids. Per the germline V gene, CDR1 is SQVTM and CDR2 is ANQGSEA. In DNA form, the CDR3 reads TGCAGCGTTGTCCCCCCCAATGAGCAGTTCTTC. Translating it yields CSVVPPNEQFF.

CDR3 region: CASSFRRREAFF. CDR3 bases: TGTGCCAGCAGTTTTAGACGGAGAGAAGCTTTCTTT. The chain is built from TRBV12-3 or TRBV12-4 and TRBJ1-1, with no clear D. V lost 3 bases and J 8 bases, leaving 10 bases between the germline ends. This CDR3 comprises 12 residues.

This clonotype was recorded a few times. This chain links TRBV28 with TRBJ1-6; D gene ambiguous. CDR3 length: 16 residues. With 0 bases removed from V and 0 bases from J, the gap between germline ends came to 6 bases. Germline CDR1 reads MDHEN; CDR2 reads SYDVKM. As DNA, the CDR3 is TGTGCCAGCAGTTTATGGGCACGCTCCTATAATTCACCCCTCCACTTT. Protein sequence: CASSLWARSYNSPLHF.

This clonotype was recorded only once. The rearrangement joins TRBV7-3 to TRBJ2-1; TRBD2 might be the D (6 bases). V was trimmed by 4 bases and J by 2 bases, leaving 12 bases between them. CDR1 SGHTA and CDR2 FQGTGA come from the germline V gene. The CDR3 consists of 15 residues. In DNA, the CDR3 is TGTGCCAGCAGCTCTGGAGCTAGCGCCTACAATGAGCAGTTCTTC. Amino acids: CASSSGASAYNEQFF. Variable domain in full (rest from reference TRBV7-3 and TRBJ2-1): GAGVSQTPSNKVTEKGKYVELRCDPISGHTALYWYRQSLGQGPEFLIYFQGTGAADDSGLPNDRFFAVRPEGSVSTLKIQRTERGDSAVYLCASSSGASAYNEQFFGPGTRLTVL.

This clonotype was counted a few times. The rearrangement uses TRBV3-1 and TRBJ2-1; 8 positions agree with TRBD2. V lost 4 bases and J lost 2; bases outside the gene matches: 7. Germline V lookup: CDR1 LGHDT, CDR2 YNNKEL (reference sequence). The CDR3 runs to 16 residues. The chain's CDR3 is CASSRKTSGAYNEQFF. CDR3 nucleotide sequence: TGTGCCAGCAGCCGAAAAACTAGCGGAGCCTACAATGAGCAGTTCTTC.

The genes are TRBV6-2 or TRBV6-3 and TRBJ1-5, with D possibly matching TRBD1 (5 bases). CDR1 is MNHEY and CDR2 is SVGEGT in the germline V gene. The CDR3 is 16 residues long. The V gene lost 7 bases and the J gene lost 2 bases, with 18 bases spanning the gap. The CDR3 is CASIHGSGRGNQPQHF. As DNA, the CDR3 is TGTGCCAGCATCCACGGATCGGGACGCGGCAATCAGCCCCAGCATTTT.

Only a few counts were recorded for this clonotype. The chain joins TRBV5-1 to TRBJ2-7; D ambiguous. Trimming took off 4 bases at V and 5 bases at J, with 16 bases between the two ends. The CDR3 consists of 14 residues. CDR1 is SGHRS, CDR2 YFSETQ, per germline. Here the CDR3 DNA reads TGCGCCAGCAGCGACAACCCGCACATCGACGAGCAGTACTTC. Translating gives CASSDNPHIDEQYF. The entire variable domain, with the rest obtained from reference TRBV5-1 and TRBJ2-7, is as follows: KAGVTQTPRYLIKTRGQQVTLSCSPISGHRSVSWYQQTPGQGLQFLFEYFSETQRNKGNFPGRFSGRQFSNSRSEMNVSTLELGDSALYLCASSDNPHIDEQYFGPGTRLTVT.

This clonotype was recorded a few times. The CDR3: CASSKGESAFF. CDR3 in DNA: TGTGCCAGCAGTAAAGGGGAGAGTGCGTTCTTC. This chain connects TRBV12-3 or TRBV12-4 to TRBJ2-1; D may correspond to TRBD1 or TRBD2 (5 bases each). There are 11 residues in the CDR3. Between the trimmed V and J ends, which lost 5 bases and 15 bases, there was a span of 14 bases.

CDR3 DNA sequence: TGTGCCAGCAGCTTAGACCTTAGCGGTTACAATGAGCAGTTCTTC. This encodes CASSLDLSGYNEQFF. This rearrangement joins TRBV7-2 to TRBJ2-1, with a possible D match to TRBD2 (6 bases). The CDR3 is made up of 15 amino acids. The V end lost 1 base, the J end lost 4 bases, and 11 bases lay between the germline ends. Germline-derived CDR1 and CDR2 are SGHTA and FQGNSA.

This clonotype showed up just a few times. The CDR3 sequence: CASSRTSSEQYF. The CDR3 DNA follows: TGTGCCAGCAGTCGGACTAGCTCCGAGCAGTACTTC. This rearrangement joins TRBV6-5 to TRBJ2-7; TRBD2 agrees at 8 bases. Per the germline V gene, CDR1 is MNHEY and CDR2 is SVGAGI. This CDR3 region has 12 residues. With 5 bases clipped from V and 6 bases from J, the junction kept 3 bases outside the gene matches.

The V and J genes are TRBV9 and TRBJ2-3, with TRBD1 identical over 8 bases. This CDR3 spans 13 amino acids. Unmatched junction bases numbered 1, after V lost 1 base and J lost 6 bases. The germline CDR1 and CDR2 sequences are SGDLS and YYNGEE. The CDR3, as DNA: TGTGCCAGCAGCGTACAGGGGGCCGATACGCAGTATTTT. The encoded protein is CASSVQGADTQYF. Looking up the rest from reference TRBV9 and TRBJ2-3 gives the full variable domain: DSGVTQTPKHLITATGQRVTLRCSPRSGDLSVYWYQQSLDQGLQFLIQYYNGEERAKGNILERFSAQQFPDLHSELNLSSLELGDSALYFCASSVQGADTQYFGPGTRLTVL.

This chain uses TRBV2 with TRBJ2-7; D perhaps matches TRBD1 (5 bases). Between the trimmed V and J ends, which lost 3 bases and 1 base, there was a span of 16 bases. The CDR3 loop spans 16 amino acids. Germline V gives CDR1 SNHLY, CDR2 FYNNEI. This chain's CDR3 is CASSDSGLGISYEQYF. The CDR3 coding sequence is TGTGCCAGCAGTGATTCAGGGCTGGGCATATCCTACGAGCAGTACTTC. The full variable domain, rest sourced from reference TRBV2 and TRBJ2-7, is EPEVTQTPSHQVTQMGQEVILRCVPISNHLYFYWYRQILGQKVEFLVSFYNNEISEKSEIFDDQFSVERPDGSNFTLKIRSTKLEDSAMYFCASSDSGLGISYEQYFGPGTRLTVT.

This clonotype appeared a few times. This chain links TRBV2 with TRBJ2-7; D possibly matches TRBD1 or TRBD2 (6 bases each). The CDR3 runs 14 residues. Germline lookup yields CDR1 SNHLY and CDR2 FYNNEI. V gave up 6 bases and J gave up 0 bases, with 12 bases separating them. This CDR3 reads CASRGGDNSYEQYF. Written as DNA, the CDR3 is TGTGCCAGCAGGGGCGGGGACAACTCCTACGAGCAGTACTTC.

The chain recombines TRBV10-3 with TRBJ1-5; 9 bases map to TRBD1. This CDR3 contains 18 residues. Germline values: CDR1 ENHRY, CDR2 SYGVKD. V lost 5 bases to trimming and J lost 1 base; unmatched junction nucleotides: 12. Written as DNA, the CDR3 is TGTGCCATCAGTAGCGCCCGGACAGGGGATCTGAGCAATCAGCCCCAGCATTTT. Protein product: CAISSARTGDLSNQPQHF.

V and J are TRBV9 and TRBJ2-1; perhaps TRBD2 as D (6 bases). Trimming removed 3 bases from V and 4 bases from J, with 17 bases in between. The CDR3 sequence is 16 residues long. The germline gives CDR1 SGDLS, CDR2 YYNGEE. The CDR3 nucleotides are TGTGCCAGCAGCGCCCAAGCGGGCCTCCTATACAATGAGCAGTTCTTC. Its protein product is CASSAQAGLLYNEQFF.

In this sample, this clonotype turned up a few times. The CDR3 region is CASSYSPKLDRAYNEQFF. The CDR3 DNA is TGTGCCAGCAGTTACTCGCCCAAACTAGACCGTGCTTACAATGAGCAGTTCTTC. The chain carries TRBV6-2 or TRBV6-3 and TRBJ2-1; perhaps TRBD2 as D (5 bases). The CDR3 runs to 18 residues. Germline V gene lookup returns CDR1 MNHEY and CDR2 SVGEGT. V shed 0 bases and J shed 4 bases, with 19 bases lying between them.

The chain joins TRBV3-1 to TRBJ2-1, with 7 positions matching TRBD1. Germline V CDR1 and CDR2: LGHDT, YNNKEL (reference sequence). The J segment lost 9 bases and the V segment lost 2 bases, leaving 4 bases of the junction unmatched. The length of the CDR3 is 13 residues. For the CDR3, the DNA is TGTGCCAGCAGCCAATTAGGGGGCGGTGAGCAGTTCTTC. It is translated as CASSQLGGGEQFF.

This clonotype has a handful of counts. The V call is TRBV2, the J call TRBJ1-5; 9 nucleotides match TRBD1. Per the germline V gene, CDR1 is SNHLY and CDR2 is FYNNEI. V dropped 0 bases and J dropped 4; count of bases not matched to a gene: 4. There are 16 residues in the CDR3. The DNA of the CDR3 is TGTGCCAGCAGTGAAGCGCGGACAGGGGTAAATCAGCCCCAGCATTTT. As protein: CASSEARTGVNQPQHF.

In this sample, this clonotype turned up a few times. The rearrangement links TRBV10-3 to TRBJ1-6, with no clear D. Per germline, CDR1 ENHRY and CDR2 SYGVKD. V lost 0 bases to trimming and J lost 6 bases, with 9 bases between them. The length of the CDR3 is 15 residues. Here the CDR3 DNA reads TGTGCCATCAGTGAGTCGGGAGGAGTTAATTCACCCCTCCACTTT. Its protein is CAISESGGVNSPLHF.

Only a few counts were recorded for this clonotype. CDR3 loop: CAWSPLWDTSSYEQYF. Here the CDR3 DNA reads TGTGCCTGGAGCCCCCTTTGGGACACCAGCTCCTACGAGCAGTACTTC. The chain carries TRBV30 and TRBJ2-7; D possibly corresponds to TRBD1 (6 bases). The V and J ends lost 3 bases and 0 bases respectively, with 18 bases between them. The CDR3 sequence is 16 residues long. Looked up from germline, CDR1 is GTSNPN and CDR2 is SVGIG (reference sequence).

The rearrangement joins TRBV4-1 to TRBJ1-4, with D possibly matching TRBD1 (6 bases). Germline V gene lookup returns CDR1 MGHRA and CDR2 YSYEKL. The CDR3 sequence is 16 residues long. V was cut by 1 base and J by 0 bases, with 9 bases left in between. This CDR3 is CASSQAHRATNEKLFF. The CDR3 bases are TGCGCCAGCAGCCAAGCCCACAGGGCAACTAATGAAAAACTGTTTTTT.

Comments on this clonotype: The germline gene is not matched at one end of the junction; a read error may be the cause. The gene calls are TRBV28 and TRBJ2-1; 11 positions agree with TRBD2. Per germline, CDR1 MDHEN and CDR2 SYDVKM. This CDR3 has 15 amino acids. The DNA for the CDR3 is TGTGCCAGCACTATCCCTAGCGGGAGGTACAGTGAGCAGTTCTTC. It is translated as CASTIPSGRYSEQFF.

The CDR3: CASSQESGLAGELFF. The CDR3 DNA follows: TGCGCCAGCAGCCAAGAATCTGGGTTGGCCGGGGAGCTGTTTTTT. The chain employs TRBV4-3 and TRBJ2-2; D unresolved. CDR1 and CDR2 (germline): LGHNA, YSLEER. The CDR3 spans 15 residues. V was shortened by 0 bases and J by 6 bases, with 11 bases between the two germline ends.